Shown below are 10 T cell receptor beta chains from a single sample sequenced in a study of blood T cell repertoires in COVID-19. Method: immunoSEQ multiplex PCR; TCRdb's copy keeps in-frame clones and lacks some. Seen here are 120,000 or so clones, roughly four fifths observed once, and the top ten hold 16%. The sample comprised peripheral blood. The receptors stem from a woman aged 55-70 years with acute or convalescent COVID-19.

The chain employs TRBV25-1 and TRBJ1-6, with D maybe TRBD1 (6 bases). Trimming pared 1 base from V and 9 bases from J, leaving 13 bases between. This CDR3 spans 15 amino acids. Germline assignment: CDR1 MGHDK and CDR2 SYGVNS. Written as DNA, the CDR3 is TGTGCCAGCAGTGAATCCGGGACAAGGAGTTCACCCCTCCACTTT. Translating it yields CASSESGTRSSPLHF.

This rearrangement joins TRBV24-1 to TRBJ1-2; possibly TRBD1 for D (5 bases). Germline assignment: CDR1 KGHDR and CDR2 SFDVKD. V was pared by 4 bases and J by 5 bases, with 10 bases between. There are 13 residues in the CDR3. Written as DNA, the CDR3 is TGTGCCACCAGTGACCTCGGACATTATGGCTACACCTTC. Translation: CATSDLGHYGYTF.

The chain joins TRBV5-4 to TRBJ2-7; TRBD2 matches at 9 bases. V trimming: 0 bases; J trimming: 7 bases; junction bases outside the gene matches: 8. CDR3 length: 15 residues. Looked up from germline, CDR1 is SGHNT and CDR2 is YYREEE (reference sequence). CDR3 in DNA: TGTGCCAGCAGCTTGGAGCGGGGGGCCGCTGGGGAGCAGTACTTC. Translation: CASSLERGAAGEQYF.

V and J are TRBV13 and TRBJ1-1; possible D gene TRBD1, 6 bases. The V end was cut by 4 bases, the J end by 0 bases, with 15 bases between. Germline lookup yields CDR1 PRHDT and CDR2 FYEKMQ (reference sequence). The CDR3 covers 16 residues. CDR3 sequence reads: CASSSRQDPMNTEAFF. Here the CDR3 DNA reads TGTGCCAGCAGCTCCCGACAGGACCCAATGAACACTGAAGCTTTCTTT.

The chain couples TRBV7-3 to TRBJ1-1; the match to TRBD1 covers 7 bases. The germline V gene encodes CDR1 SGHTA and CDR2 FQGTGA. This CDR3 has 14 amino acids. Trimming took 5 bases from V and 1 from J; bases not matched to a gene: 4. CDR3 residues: CASSTGTANTEAFF. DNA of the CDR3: TGTGCCAGCAGCACCGGGACAGCGAACACTGAAGCTTTCTTT.

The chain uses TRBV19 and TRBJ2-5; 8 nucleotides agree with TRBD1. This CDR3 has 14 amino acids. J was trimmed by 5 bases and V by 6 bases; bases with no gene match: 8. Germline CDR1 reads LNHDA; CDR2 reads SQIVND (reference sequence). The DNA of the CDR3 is TGTGCCAGTAGACGGACAGGGTTGCGGGAGACCCAGTACTTC. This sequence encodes CASRRTGLRETQYF.

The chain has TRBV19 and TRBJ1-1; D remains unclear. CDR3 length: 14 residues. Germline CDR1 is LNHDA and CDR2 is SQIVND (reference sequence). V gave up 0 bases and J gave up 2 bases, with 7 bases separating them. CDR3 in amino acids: CASSIDLSNTEAFF. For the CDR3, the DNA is TGTGCCAGTAGTATAGATTTGAGTAACACTGAAGCTTTCTTT.

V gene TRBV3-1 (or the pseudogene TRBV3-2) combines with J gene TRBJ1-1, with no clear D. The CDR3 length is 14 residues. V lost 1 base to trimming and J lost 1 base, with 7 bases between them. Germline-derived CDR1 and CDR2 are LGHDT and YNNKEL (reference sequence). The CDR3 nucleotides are TGTGCCAGCAGCCAAGCGGGAGCGAACACTGAAGCTTTCTTT. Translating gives CASSQAGANTEAFF.

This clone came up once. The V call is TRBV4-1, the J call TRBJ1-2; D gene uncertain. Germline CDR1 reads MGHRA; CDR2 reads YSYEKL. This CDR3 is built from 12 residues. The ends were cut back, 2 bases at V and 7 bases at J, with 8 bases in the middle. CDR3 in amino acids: CASSQPRSGYTF. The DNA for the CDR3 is TGCGCCAGCAGCCAACCACGTAGTGGCTACACCTTC.

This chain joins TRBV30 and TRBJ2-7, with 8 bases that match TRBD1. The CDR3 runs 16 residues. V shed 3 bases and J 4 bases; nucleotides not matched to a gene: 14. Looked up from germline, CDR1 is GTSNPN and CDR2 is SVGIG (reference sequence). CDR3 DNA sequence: TGTGCCTGGAGCAAATCTTTGGCAGGGGGCTCTTACGAGCAGTACTTC. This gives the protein CAWSKSLAGGSYEQYF.